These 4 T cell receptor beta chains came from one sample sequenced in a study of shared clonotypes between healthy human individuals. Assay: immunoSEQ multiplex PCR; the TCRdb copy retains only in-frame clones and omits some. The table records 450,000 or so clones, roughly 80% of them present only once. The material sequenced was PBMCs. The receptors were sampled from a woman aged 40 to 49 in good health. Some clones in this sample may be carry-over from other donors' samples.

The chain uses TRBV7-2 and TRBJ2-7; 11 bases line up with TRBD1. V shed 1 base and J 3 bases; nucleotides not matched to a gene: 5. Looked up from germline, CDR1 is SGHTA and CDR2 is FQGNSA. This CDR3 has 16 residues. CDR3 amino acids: CASSLESGTGGYEQYF. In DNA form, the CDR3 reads TGTGCCAGCAGCTTAGAGTCCGGGACAGGGGGCTACGAGCAGTACTTC. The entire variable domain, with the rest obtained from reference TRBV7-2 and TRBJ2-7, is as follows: GAGVSQSPSNKVTEKGKDVELRCDPISGHTALYWYRQSLGQGLEFLIYFQGNSAPDKSGLPSDRFSAERTGGSVSTLTIQRTQQEDSAVYLCASSLESGTGGYEQYFGPGTRLTVT.

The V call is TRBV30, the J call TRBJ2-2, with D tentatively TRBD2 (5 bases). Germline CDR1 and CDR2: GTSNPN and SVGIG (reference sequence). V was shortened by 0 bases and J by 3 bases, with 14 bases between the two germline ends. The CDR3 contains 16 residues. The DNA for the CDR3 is TGTGCCTGGAGTGTACGGGGAGACCTATACACCGGGGAGCTGTTTTTT. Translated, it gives CAWSVRGDLYTGELFF.

In DNA form, the CDR3 reads TGTGCCAGCAGAGAGGACTACGAGCAGTACTTC. Translation: CASREDYEQYF. The V call is TRBV2, the J call TRBJ2-7; no reliable D call. This CDR3 spans 11 amino acids. The germline V gene encodes CDR1 SNHLY and CDR2 FYNNEI. With 6 bases removed from V and 3 bases from J, the gap between germline ends came to 6 bases.

The CDR3 nucleotides are TGCGCCAGCACCCAGGGGACAGGGAACTATGGCTACACCTTC. It yields the protein CASTQGTGNYGYTF. The gene calls are TRBV5-1 and TRBJ1-2; 9 nucleotides align to TRBD1. Germline CDR1 reads SGHRS; CDR2 reads YFSETQ. Germline trimming cut 6 bases from V and 2 bases from J; bases unmatched to any gene: 5. The CDR3 length is 14 residues.